The 26 T cell receptor beta chains below all came from one sample that was sequenced in a study of metastatic and nonmetastatic thyroid tumors. Using MiXCR, TCRdb re-called clones from the PCR reads. The repertoire includes about 40,000 clones, roughly a sixth of them detected once, and approximately 3.9% sits in the top ten. Every patient underwent thyroid surgery untreated. Sequences were obtained from blood. These receptors originate from a female donor with papillary thyroid cancer or a benign thyroid nodule (not recorded which). Some clones in this sample may be carry-over from other donors' samples.

This clone occurred many times. This chain uses TRBV20-1 with TRBJ1-3; D gene unclear. Germline CDR1 and CDR2: DFQATT and SNEGSKA (reference sequence). There are 13 residues in the CDR3. V lost 3 bases to trimming and J lost 2 bases, with 8 bases between them. CDR3 sequence reads: CSASEGPGNTIYF. For the CDR3, the DNA is TGCAGTGCTAGTGAAGGGCCTGGAAACACCATATATTTT.

The chain recombines TRBV7-2 with TRBJ2-3; 8 nucleotides agree with TRBD1. Germline lookup yields CDR1 SGHTA and CDR2 FQGNSA. This CDR3 spans 14 amino acids. The trim removed 5 bases at V and 4 bases at J, leaving 5 bases unmatched. In DNA form, the CDR3 reads TGTGCCAGCAGCACCGGGACAGGTTCAGATACGCAGTATTTT. Its translation: CASSTGTGSDTQYF.

This clone appeared many times. The rearrangement uses TRBV5-1 and TRBJ2-1, with 7 bases aligning to TRBD1. CDR1 SGHRS and CDR2 YFSETQ come from the germline V gene. With V trimmed by 4 bases and J by 7 bases, 11 bases remained unmatched. This CDR3 comprises 15 residues. DNA for the CDR3: TGCGCCAGCAGCACTATTCCCCAGGGGGAGAATGAGCAGTTCTTC. It yields the protein CASSTIPQGENEQFF.

This clone was recorded a few times. The chain links TRBV12-3 or TRBV12-4 to TRBJ1-4; D gene uncertain. The V end lost 7 bases, the J end lost 7 bases, and 19 bases lay between the germline ends. The CDR3 spans 15 residues. The CDR3 reads CASTTNGDICEKLFF. The CDR3 bases are TGTGCCAGCACCACTAATGGGGATATCTGTGAAAAACTGTTTTTT.

As regards this clone: This may stem from a read error, because a much larger clone lies one nucleotide away. The chain is built from TRBV20-1 and TRBJ1-6, with D maybe TRBD1 (5 bases). V lost 4 bases, J lost 10 bases, and 14 bases lay in between. The length of the CDR3 is 13 residues. The germline V gene encodes CDR1 DFQATT and CDR2 SNEGSKA (reference sequence). Here the CDR3 DNA reads TGCAGTGCTACGAGGCAGGGTCCCTCACCCCTCCACTTT. It is translated as CSATRQGPSPLHF.

This clone was detected ten times or more. V is TRBV10-3 and J is TRBJ2-1; possibly TRBD1 for D (5 bases). V gave up 2 bases and J gave up 8 bases, with 13 bases separating them. The CDR3 spans 14 residues. Looked up from germline, CDR1 is ENHRY and CDR2 is SYGVKD. The DNA for the CDR3 is TGTGCCATCAGTGAGGGGAAGGGGCGCGATGAGCAGTTCTTC. Translated: CAISEGKGRDEQFF.

This clone was found many times. The rearrangement links TRBV5-1 to TRBJ2-1; 11 nucleotides agree with TRBD1. The J segment lost 6 bases and the V segment lost 2 bases, leaving 4 bases of the junction unmatched. CDR3 size: 15 residues. CDR1 is SGHRS and CDR2 is YFSETQ in the germline V gene. The CDR3 bases are TGCGCCAGCAGCTTCGGACAGGGGGCGATCAATGAGCAGTTCTTC. Translating gives CASSFGQGAINEQFF.

This clone was seen at least ten times. This sequence joins TRBV6-1 and TRBJ2-7; unclear D gene. Germline lookup yields CDR1 MNHNS and CDR2 SASEGT. Between the trimmed V and J ends, which lost 5 bases and 6 bases, there was a span of 5 bases. This CDR3 comprises 10 residues. CDR3 residues: CASSHSEQYF. CDR3 bases: TGTGCCAGCAGTCACAGCGAGCAGTACTTC.

This clone has ten or more counts. The V and J genes are TRBV20-1 and TRBJ2-1, with D possibly TRBD2 on 6 matching bases. Germline assignment: CDR1 DFQATT and CDR2 SNEGSKA (reference sequence). With 4 bases removed from V and 2 bases from J, the gap between germline ends came to 12 bases. CDR3 size: 14 residues. As DNA, the CDR3 is TGCAGTGCTAAGGAGGGATCTGCCTACAATGAGCAGTTCTTC. Its protein is CSAKEGSAYNEQFF.

This chain connects TRBV27 to TRBJ2-7; 7 bases are a match to TRBD1. CDR1 is MNHEY and CDR2 is SMNVEV in the germline V gene (reference sequence). J gave up 0 bases and V 4 bases, and 3 bases lay outside the gene matches. This CDR3 spans 14 amino acids. CDR3 bases: TGTGCCAGCAGTTCCTGGACAGGCTCCTACGAGCAGTACTTC. It encodes CASSSWTGSYEQYF.

The J gene is TRBJ2-1, the V gene TRBV19, with 14 bases lining up with TRBD2. This CDR3 is 18 amino acids long. With 7 bases clipped from V and 6 bases from J, the junction kept 14 bases outside the gene matches. Germline-derived CDR1 and CDR2 are LNHDA and SQIVND (reference sequence). The CDR3 protein is CASIRSVTSGGAANEQFF. In DNA form, the CDR3 reads TGTGCCAGTATCCGATCCGTGACTAGCGGGGGGGCTGCCAATGAGCAGTTCTTC.

This clone was detected many times. This chain uses TRBV30 with TRBJ1-1; D remains unclear. Trimming took off 1 base at V and 1 base at J, with 4 bases between the two ends. The CDR3 length is 12 residues. Germline V CDR1 and CDR2: GTSNPN, SVGIG (reference sequence). The CDR3, as DNA: TGTGCCTGGAGTGCTGGGAACACTGAAGCTTTCTTT. It codes for CAWSAGNTEAFF.

Many counts were recorded for this clone. Other DNA sequences in the sample encode the same CDR3. As DNA, the CDR3 is TGTGCCAGCAGCTTGGCAGGGGGCCCCTACGAGCAGTACTTC. It encodes CASSLAGGPYEQYF. V and J are TRBV11-3 and TRBJ2-7; the match to TRBD1 covers 8 bases. CDR1 and CDR2 from the germline V gene are SGHNT and YENEEA. With V trimmed by 3 bases and J by 2 bases, 3 bases remained unmatched. The CDR3 covers 14 residues.

This clone was counted at least ten times. The chain is built from TRBV5-6 and TRBJ2-1, with 9 bases fitting TRBD2. V trimming: 2 bases; J trimming: 8 bases; junction bases outside the gene matches: 8. The CDR3 extends over 15 amino acids. CDR1 is SGHDT and CDR2 is YYEEEE in the germline V gene. The DNA for the CDR3 is TGTGCCAGCAGCTTAAGCTTAGCGGGGGTCTATGAGCAGTTCTTC. This gives the protein CASSLSLAGVYEQFF.

At least ten counts were recorded for this clone. The chain uses TRBV5-1 and TRBJ2-3, with a possible D match to TRBD2 (6 bases). The length of the CDR3 is 14 residues. CDR1 SGHRS and CDR2 YFSETQ come from the germline V gene. The V gene lost 3 bases and the J gene lost 3 bases, with 11 bases spanning the gap. CDR3 amino acids: CASSSSTSTDTQYF. The CDR3 DNA reads as TGCGCCAGCAGCTCCTCGACTAGTACAGATACGCAGTATTTT.

This clone was seen repeatedly, ten times or more. The genes are TRBV15 and TRBJ2-3; D may match TRBD1 or TRBD2 (7 bases each). The germline V gene encodes CDR1 LNHNV and CDR2 YYDKDF (reference sequence). Trimming took off 8 bases at V and 0 bases at J, with 21 bases between the two ends. The CDR3 loop spans 17 amino acids. This CDR3 reads CATSQGGGGLSTDTQYF. The CDR3 DNA sequence: TGTGCCACCTCTCAGGGGGGGGGGGGTTTAAGCACAGATACGCAGTATTTT. The whole variable domain, filled in from reference TRBV15 and TRBJ2-3, reads DAMVIQNPRYQVTQFGKPVTLSCSQTLNHNVMYWYQQKSSQAPKLLFHYYDKDFNNEADTPDNFQSRRPNTSFCFLDIRSPGLGDTAMYLCATSQGGGGLSTDTQYFGPGTRLTVL.

This sequence joins TRBV5-6 and TRBJ2-7; D is unresolved. The length of the CDR3 is 12 residues. The V end was cut by 0 bases, the J end by 4 bases, with 5 bases between. Germline CDR1 is SGHDT and CDR2 is YYEEEE. CDR3 DNA: TGTGCCAGCAGCTTGGTCGGATACGAGCAGTACTTC. Amino acid sequence: CASSLVGYEQYF.

This clone has just a few counts. A single base separates this from a much larger clone, so it may be a read error. This chain uses TRBV20-1 with TRBJ2-1, with 10 bases that match TRBD2. This CDR3 spans 14 amino acids. Germline V lookup: CDR1 DFQATT, CDR2 SNEGSKA (reference sequence). The CDR3 DNA sequence: TGCAGTGCCACCGGACTAGCGGTCTACACTGAGCAGTTCTTC. Translation: CSATGLAVYTEQFF.

The table lists this clone with a few counts. This chain links TRBV6-1 with TRBJ1-1; D is undetermined. The germline CDR1 and CDR2 sequences are MNHNS and SASEGT. CDR3 length: 12 amino acids. V lost 7 bases to trimming and J lost 8 bases, with 14 bases between them. The CDR3 DNA sequence: TGTGCCAGCACCCGAGGAAGATTCGAAGCTTTCTTT. Amino acid sequence: CASTRGRFEAFF.

This clone has a count of ten or more. The chain employs TRBV25-1 and TRBJ2-7; D is possibly TRBD1 (5 bases). Germline V gene data show CDR1 as MGHDK and CDR2 as SYGVNS. V lost 4 bases to trimming and J lost 3 bases, with 13 bases between them. The CDR3 contains 14 residues. This CDR3 reads CASSGTQSNYEQYF. CDR3 bases: TGTGCCAGCAGTGGGACACAATCTAACTACGAGCAGTACTTC.

This clone was found many times. The rearrangement uses TRBV7-2 and TRBJ2-1; unclear D gene. CDR3 size: 12 residues. Trimming took off 2 bases at V and 8 bases at J, with 7 bases between the two ends. Germline-derived CDR1 and CDR2 are SGHTA and FQGNSA. In DNA, the CDR3 is TGTGCCAGCAGCTTAATTTCCGATGAGCAGTTCTTC. Translating it yields CASSLISDEQFF.

This clone came up many times. The rearrangement uses TRBV11-3 and TRBJ1-3; TRBD1 matches at 8 bases. The CDR3 extends over 18 amino acids. J gave up 2 bases and V 1 base, and 10 bases lay outside the gene matches. Germline CDR1 SGHNT, CDR2 YENEEA. The CDR3 coding sequence is TGTGCCAGCAGCTTAGTCGGGACAGGAGAAATCACTGGAAACACCATATATTTT. It yields the protein CASSLVGTGEITGNTIYF.

The chain links TRBV5-1 to TRBJ1-6; D ambiguous. CDR1 is SGHRS and CDR2 is YFSETQ in the germline V gene. The CDR3 is 15 amino acids. V was cut by 0 bases and J by 7 bases, with 11 bases left in between. The CDR3 loop is CASSLGAVGNSPLHF. The CDR3 nucleotides are TGCGCCAGCAGCTTGGGGGCGGTGGGAAATTCACCCCTCCACTTT.

This clone was recorded at least ten times. The chain uses TRBV15 and TRBJ2-7, with a weak D call TRBD2 (6 bases). The germline gives CDR1 LNHNV, CDR2 YYDKDF (reference sequence). V lost 0 bases and J lost 2, with 17 bases in between. The CDR3 runs 17 residues. The chain's CDR3 is CATSRDFWGSGAYEQYF. CDR3 in DNA: TGTGCCACCAGCAGAGACTTTTGGGGGTCGGGGGCCTACGAGCAGTACTTC.

This clone was seen at least ten times. The chain combines TRBV30 with TRBJ2-2; 12 bases match TRBD1. The V segment lost 4 bases and the J segment 6 bases; nucleotides outside the gene matches: 15. CDR3 length equals 18 residues. CDR1 is GTSNPN and CDR2 is SVGIG in the germline V gene (reference sequence). CDR3 sequence reads: CAWMIRIRDRGPAGELFF. Written as DNA, the CDR3 is TGTGCCTGGATGATAAGAATCCGGGACAGGGGGCCGGCCGGGGAGCTGTTTTTT.

This clone showed up many times. The genes are TRBV6-1 and TRBJ2-2; D gene ambiguous. This CDR3 is 13 amino acids long. Germline values: CDR1 MNHNS, CDR2 SASEGT. Deletions cut 8 bases from V and 5 bases from J, with 12 bases between. CDR3: CASEAFRTGELFF. CDR3 bases: TGTGCCAGCGAGGCGTTTAGAACCGGGGAGCTGTTTTTT.